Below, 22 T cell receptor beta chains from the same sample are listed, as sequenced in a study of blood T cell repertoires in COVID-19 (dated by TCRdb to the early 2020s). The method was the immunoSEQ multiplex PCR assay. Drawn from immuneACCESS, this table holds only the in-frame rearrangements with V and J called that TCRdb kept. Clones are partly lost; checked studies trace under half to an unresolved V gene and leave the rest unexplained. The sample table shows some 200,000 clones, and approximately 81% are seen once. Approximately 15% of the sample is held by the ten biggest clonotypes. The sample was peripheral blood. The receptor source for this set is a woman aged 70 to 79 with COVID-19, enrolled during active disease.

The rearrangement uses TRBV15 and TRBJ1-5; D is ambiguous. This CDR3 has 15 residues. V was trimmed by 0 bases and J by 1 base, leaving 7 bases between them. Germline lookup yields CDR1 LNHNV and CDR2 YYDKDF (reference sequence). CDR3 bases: TGTGCCACCAGCAGAGACAGAACGAGCAATCAGCCCCAGCATTTT. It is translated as CATSRDRTSNQPQHF.

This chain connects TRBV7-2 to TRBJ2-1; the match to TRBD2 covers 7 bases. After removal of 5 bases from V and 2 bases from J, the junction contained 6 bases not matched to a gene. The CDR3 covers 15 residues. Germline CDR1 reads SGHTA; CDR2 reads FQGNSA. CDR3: CASSPREATYNEQFF. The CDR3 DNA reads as TGTGCCAGCAGCCCTCGGGAGGCAACCTACAATGAGCAGTTCTTC.

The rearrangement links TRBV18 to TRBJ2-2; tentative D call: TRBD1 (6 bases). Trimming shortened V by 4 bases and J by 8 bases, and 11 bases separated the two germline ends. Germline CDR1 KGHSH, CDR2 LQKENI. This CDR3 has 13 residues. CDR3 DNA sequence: TGTGCCAGCTCACGCGACGACAGGGGGGAGCTGTTTTTT. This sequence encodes CASSRDDRGELFF.

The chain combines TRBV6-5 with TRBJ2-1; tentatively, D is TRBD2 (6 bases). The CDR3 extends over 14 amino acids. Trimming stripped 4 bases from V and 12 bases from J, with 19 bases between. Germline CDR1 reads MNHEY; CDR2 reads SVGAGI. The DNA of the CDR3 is TGTGCCAGCAGTTTCGAGCAGGCGGGGAAGATGCAGTTCTTC. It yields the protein CASSFEQAGKMQFF.

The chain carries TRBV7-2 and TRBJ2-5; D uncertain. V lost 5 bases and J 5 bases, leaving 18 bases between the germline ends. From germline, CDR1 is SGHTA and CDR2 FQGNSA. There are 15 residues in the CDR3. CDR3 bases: TGTGCCAGCAGCACACCGGGTCTAGTCAGTGAGACCCAGTACTTC. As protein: CASSTPGLVSETQYF. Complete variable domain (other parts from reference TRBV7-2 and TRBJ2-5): GAGVSQSPSNKVTEKGKDVELRCDPISGHTALYWYRQSLGQGLEFLIYFQGNSAPDKSGLPSDRFSAERTGGSVSTLTIQRTQQEDSAVYLCASSTPGLVSETQYFGPGTRLLVL.

The CDR3 DNA follows: TGTGCTAGTGGTTTGGCCCGCGATCAGCCCCAGCATTTT. Translated, it gives CASGLARDQPQHF. The chain uses TRBV12-5 and TRBJ1-5; no firm D call. This CDR3 has 13 amino acids. CDR1 is LGHNT, CDR2 FRNRAP, per germline. Trimming shortened V by 1 base and J by 5 bases, and 6 bases separated the two germline ends.

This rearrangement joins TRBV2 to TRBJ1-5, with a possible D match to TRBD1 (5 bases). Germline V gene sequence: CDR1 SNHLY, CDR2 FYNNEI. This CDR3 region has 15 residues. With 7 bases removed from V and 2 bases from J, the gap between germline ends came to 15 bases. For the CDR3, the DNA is TGTGCCAGCAAGGCTGCCGGGGGAGGCAATCAGCCCCAGCATTTT. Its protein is CASKAAGGGNQPQHF.

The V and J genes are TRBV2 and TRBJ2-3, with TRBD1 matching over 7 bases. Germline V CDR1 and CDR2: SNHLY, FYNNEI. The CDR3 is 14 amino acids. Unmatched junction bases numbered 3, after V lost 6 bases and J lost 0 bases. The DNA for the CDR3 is TGTGCCAGCAGCCTGACAGGGAGCACAGATACGCAGTATTTT. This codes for CASSLTGSTDTQYF. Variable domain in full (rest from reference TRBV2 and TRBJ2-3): EPEVTQTPSHQVTQMGQEVILRCVPISNHLYFYWYRQILGQKVEFLVSFYNNEISEKSEIFDDQFSVERPDGSNFTLKIRSTKLEDSAMYFCASSLTGSTDTQYFGPGTRLTVL.

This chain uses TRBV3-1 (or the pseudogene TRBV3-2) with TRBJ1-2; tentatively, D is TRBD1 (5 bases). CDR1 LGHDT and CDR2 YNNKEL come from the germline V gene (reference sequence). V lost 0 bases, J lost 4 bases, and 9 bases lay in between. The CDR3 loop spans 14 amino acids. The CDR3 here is CASSQDAGPYGYTF. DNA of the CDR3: TGTGCCAGCAGCCAAGATGCGGGGCCCTATGGCTACACCTTC.

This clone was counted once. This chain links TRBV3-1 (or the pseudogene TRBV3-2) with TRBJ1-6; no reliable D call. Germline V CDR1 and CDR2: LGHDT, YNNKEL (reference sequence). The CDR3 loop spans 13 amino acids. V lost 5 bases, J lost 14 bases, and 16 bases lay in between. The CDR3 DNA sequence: TGTGCCAGCAGCGCCCGGGGTGGAGGCGCCCTCCACTTT. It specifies CASSARGGGALHF.

The DNA for the CDR3 is TGTGCCAGCAGCGTAGATGCGGTAGCGGGAGTTCTCAATGAGCAGTTCTTC. Translation: CASSVDAVAGVLNEQFF. The rearrangement links TRBV9 to TRBJ2-1; 9 bases align to TRBD2. V dropped 0 bases and J dropped 6; count of bases not matched to a gene: 10. The CDR3 sequence is 17 residues long. Per germline, CDR1 SGDLS and CDR2 YYNGEE.

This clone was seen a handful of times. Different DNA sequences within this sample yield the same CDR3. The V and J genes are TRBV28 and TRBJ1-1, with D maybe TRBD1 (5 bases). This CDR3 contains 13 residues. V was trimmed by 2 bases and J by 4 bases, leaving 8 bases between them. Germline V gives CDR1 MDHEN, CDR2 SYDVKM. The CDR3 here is CASSLRQGTEAFF. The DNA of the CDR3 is TGTGCCAGCAGTTTAAGGCAGGGCACTGAAGCTTTCTTT.

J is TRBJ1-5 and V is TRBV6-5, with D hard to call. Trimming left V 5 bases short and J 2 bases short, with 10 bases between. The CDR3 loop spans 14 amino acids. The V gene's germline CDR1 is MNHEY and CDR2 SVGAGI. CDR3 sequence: CASSKRERNQPQHF. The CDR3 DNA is TGTGCCAGCAGTAAACGGGAGCGCAATCAGCCCCAGCATTTT.

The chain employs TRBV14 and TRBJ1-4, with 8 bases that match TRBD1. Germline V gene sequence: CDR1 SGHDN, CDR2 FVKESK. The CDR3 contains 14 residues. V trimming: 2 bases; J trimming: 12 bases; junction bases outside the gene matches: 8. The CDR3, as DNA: TGTGCCAGCAGCCAACTTGTGGACAGGGTGGAACTGTTTTTT. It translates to CASSQLVDRVELFF. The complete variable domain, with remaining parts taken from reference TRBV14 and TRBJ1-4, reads EAGVTQFPSHSVIEKGQTVTLRCDPISGHDNLYWYRRVMGKEIKFLLHFVKESKQDESGMPNNRFLAERTGGTYSTLKVQPAELEDSGVYFCASSQLVDRVELFFGSGTQLSVL.

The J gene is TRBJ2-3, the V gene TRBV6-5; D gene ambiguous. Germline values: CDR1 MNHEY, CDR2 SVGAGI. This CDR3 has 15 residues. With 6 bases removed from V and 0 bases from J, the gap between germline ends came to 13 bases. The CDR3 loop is CASSQTRLSTDTQYF. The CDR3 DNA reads TGTGCCAGCAGCCAGACACGTTTGAGCACAGATACGCAGTATTTT.

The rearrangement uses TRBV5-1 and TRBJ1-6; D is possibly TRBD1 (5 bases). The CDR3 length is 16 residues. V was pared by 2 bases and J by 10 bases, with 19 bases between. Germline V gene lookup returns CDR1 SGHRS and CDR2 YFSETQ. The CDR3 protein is CASSFSVGGIESPLHF. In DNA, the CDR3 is TGCGCCAGCAGCTTTTCCGTGGGGGGGATAGAATCACCCCTCCACTTT.

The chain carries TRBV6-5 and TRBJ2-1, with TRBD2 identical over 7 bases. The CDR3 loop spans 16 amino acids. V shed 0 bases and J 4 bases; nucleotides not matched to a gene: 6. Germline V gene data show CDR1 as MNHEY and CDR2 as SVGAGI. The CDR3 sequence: CASSYSSGTAYNEQFF. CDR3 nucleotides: TGTGCCAGCAGTTACTCCAGCGGGACCGCGTACAATGAGCAGTTCTTC.

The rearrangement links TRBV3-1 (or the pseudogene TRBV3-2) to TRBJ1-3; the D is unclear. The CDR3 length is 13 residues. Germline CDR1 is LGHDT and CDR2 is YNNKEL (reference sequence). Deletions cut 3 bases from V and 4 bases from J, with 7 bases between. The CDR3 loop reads CASSQVQGNTIYF. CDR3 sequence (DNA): TGTGCCAGCAGCCAGGTACAGGGAAACACCATATATTTT.

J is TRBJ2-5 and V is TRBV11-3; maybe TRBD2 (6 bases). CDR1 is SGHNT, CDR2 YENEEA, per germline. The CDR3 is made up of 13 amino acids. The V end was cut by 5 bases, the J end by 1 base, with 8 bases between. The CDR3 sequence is CASSRGIQETQYF. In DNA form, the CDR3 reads TGTGCCAGCAGCCGGGGGATCCAAGAGACCCAGTACTTC.

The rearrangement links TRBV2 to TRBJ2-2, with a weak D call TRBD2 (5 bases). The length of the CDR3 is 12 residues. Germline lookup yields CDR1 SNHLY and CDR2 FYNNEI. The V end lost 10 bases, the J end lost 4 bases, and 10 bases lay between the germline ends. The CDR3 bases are TGTGCCAACTTCCGGGGCACCGGGGAGCTGTTTTTT. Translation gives CANFRGTGELFF.

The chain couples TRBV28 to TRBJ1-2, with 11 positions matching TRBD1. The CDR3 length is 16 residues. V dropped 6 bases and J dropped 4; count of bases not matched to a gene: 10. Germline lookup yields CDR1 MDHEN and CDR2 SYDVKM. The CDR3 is CASRGTGGMGIYGYTF. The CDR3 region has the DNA TGTGCCAGCAGGGGGACAGGGGGGATGGGGATCTATGGCTACACCTTC.

The CDR3 DNA sequence: TGTGCCAGCACCACGACTAGCGGGTTCAGCACAGATACGCAGTATTTT. Amino acids: CASTTTSGFSTDTQYF. J is TRBJ2-3 and V is TRBV7-8, with 10 bases lining up with TRBD2. This CDR3 is 16 amino acids long. The V and J ends lost 7 bases and 0 bases, in that order; junction bases with no gene match: 7. CDR1 SGHVS and CDR2 FQNEAQ come from the germline V gene.